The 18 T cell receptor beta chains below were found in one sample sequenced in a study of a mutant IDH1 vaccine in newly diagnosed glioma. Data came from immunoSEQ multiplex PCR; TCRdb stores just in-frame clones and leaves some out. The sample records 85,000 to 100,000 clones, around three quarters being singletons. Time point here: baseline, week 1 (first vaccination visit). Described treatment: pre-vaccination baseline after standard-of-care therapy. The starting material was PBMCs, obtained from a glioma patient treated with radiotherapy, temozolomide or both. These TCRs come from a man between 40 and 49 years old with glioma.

CDR3 loop: CASSIQQNYEQYF. In nucleotides, the CDR3 is TGTGCCAGTAGTATTCAACAAAACTACGAGCAGTACTTC. The chain recombines TRBV19 with TRBJ2-7, with D unclear. Germline lookup yields CDR1 LNHDA and CDR2 SQIVND (reference sequence). Deletions cut 3 bases from V and 3 bases from J, with 9 bases between. There are 13 residues in the CDR3.

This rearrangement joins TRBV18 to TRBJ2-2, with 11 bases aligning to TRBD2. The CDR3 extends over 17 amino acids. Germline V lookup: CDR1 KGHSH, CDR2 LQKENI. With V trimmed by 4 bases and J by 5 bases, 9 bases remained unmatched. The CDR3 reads CASSLNYRLAGTGELFF. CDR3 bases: TGTGCCAGCTCACTAAACTACAGACTAGCGGGGACCGGGGAGCTGTTTTTT. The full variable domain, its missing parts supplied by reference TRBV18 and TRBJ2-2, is NAGVMQNPRHLVRRRGQEARLRCSPMKGHSHVYWYRQLPEEGLKFMVYLQKENIIDESGMPKERFSAEFPKEGPSILRIQQVVRGDSAAYFCASSLNYRLAGTGELFFGEGSRLTVL.

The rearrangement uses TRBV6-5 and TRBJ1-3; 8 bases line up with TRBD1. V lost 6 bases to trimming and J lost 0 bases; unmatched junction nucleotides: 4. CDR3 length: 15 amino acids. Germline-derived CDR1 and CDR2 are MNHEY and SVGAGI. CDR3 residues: CASSLQGVSGNTIYF. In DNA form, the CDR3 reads TGTGCCAGCAGCTTACAGGGGGTCTCTGGAAACACCATATATTTT.

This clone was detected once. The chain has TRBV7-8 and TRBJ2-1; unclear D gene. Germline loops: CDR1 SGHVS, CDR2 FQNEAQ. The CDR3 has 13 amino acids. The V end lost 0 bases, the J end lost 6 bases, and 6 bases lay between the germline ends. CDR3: CASSLARRNEQFF. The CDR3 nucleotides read TGTGCCAGCAGCTTAGCTCGACGCAATGAGCAGTTCTTC.

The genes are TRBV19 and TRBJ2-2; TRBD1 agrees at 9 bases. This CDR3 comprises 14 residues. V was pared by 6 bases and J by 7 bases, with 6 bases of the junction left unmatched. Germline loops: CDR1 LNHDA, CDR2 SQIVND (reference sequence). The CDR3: CASSRDRAVGELFF. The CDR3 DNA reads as TGTGCCAGTAGCCGGGACAGGGCGGTCGGGGAGCTGTTTTTT.

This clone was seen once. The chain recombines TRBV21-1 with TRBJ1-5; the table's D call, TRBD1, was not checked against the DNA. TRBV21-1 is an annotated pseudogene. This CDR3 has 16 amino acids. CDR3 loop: CASSKVIQGRGQPQHF. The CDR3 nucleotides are TGTGCCAGCAGCAAAGTTATACAGGGGAGAGGTCAGCCCCAGCATTTT.

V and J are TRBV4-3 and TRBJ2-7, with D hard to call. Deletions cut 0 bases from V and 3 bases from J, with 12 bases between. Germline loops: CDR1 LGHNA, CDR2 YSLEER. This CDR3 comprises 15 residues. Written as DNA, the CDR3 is TGCGCCAGCAGCCAAGATAGAGACAATCACTACGAGCAGTACTTC. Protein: CASSQDRDNHYEQYF.

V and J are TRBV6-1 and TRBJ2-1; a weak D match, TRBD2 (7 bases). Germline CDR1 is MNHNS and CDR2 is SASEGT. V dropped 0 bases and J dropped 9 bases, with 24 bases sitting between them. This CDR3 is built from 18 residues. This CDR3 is CASSEAEGGLTPLGEQFF. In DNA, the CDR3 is TGTGCCAGCAGTGAAGCAGAGGGGGGACTAACACCTCTGGGTGAGCAGTTCTTC.

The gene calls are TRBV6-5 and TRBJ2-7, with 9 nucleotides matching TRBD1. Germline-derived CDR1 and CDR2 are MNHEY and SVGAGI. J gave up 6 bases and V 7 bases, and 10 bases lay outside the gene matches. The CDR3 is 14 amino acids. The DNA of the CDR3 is TGTGCCAGCACCAAACAGGGGGCGCTTCTCGAGCAGTACTTC. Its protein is CASTKQGALLEQYF.

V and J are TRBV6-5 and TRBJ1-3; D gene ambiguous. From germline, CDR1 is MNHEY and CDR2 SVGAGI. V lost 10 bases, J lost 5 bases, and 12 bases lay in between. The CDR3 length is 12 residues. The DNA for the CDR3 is TGTGCCATCAAGGACGGGCGAAACACCATATATTTT. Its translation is CAIKDGRNTIYF.

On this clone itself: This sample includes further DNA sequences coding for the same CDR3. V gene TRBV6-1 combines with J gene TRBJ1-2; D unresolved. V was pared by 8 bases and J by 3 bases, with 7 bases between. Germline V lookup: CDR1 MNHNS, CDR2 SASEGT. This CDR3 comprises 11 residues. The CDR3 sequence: CASVRDYGYTF. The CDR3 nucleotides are TGTGCCAGCGTCCGAGACTATGGCTACACCTTC.

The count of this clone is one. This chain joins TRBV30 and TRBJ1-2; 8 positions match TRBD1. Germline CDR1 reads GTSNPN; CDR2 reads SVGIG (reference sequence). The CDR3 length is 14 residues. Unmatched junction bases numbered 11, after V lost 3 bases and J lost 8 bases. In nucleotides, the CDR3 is TGTGCCTGGAGCCCCGACAGGGGTCGGCGGGGCTACACCTTC. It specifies CAWSPDRGRRGYTF.

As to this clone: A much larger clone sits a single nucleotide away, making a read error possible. CDR3 in amino acids: CATSGDSLDRAGGYTF. CDR3 sequence (DNA): TGTGCCACCAGCGGAGATTCCCTAGACAGGGCGGGAGGCTACACCTTC. V usage is TRBV15 and J usage is TRBJ1-2, with 7 nucleotides matching TRBD1. Germline CDR1 and CDR2: LNHNV and YYDKDF (reference sequence). This CDR3 is built from 16 residues.

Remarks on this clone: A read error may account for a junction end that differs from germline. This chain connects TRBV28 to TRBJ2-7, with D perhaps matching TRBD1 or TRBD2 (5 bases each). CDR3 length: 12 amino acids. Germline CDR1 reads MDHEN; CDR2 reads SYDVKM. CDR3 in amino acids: CASSLWQGRRNF. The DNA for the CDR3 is TGTGCCAGCAGTTTATGGCAGGGACGTCGAAACTTC.

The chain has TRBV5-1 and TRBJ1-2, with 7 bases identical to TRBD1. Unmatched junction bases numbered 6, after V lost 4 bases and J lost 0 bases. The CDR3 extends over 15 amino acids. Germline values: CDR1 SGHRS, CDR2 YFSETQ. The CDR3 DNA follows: TGCGCCAGCAGCCTGGATGGACAGGCTAACTATGGCTACACCTTC. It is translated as CASSLDGQANYGYTF.

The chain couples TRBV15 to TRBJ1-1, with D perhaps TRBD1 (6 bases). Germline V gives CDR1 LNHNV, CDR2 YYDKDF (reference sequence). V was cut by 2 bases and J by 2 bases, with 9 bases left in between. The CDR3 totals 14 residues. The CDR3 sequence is CATSRRTANTEAFF. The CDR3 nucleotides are TGTGCCACCAGCAGAAGGACAGCAAACACTGAAGCTTTCTTT.

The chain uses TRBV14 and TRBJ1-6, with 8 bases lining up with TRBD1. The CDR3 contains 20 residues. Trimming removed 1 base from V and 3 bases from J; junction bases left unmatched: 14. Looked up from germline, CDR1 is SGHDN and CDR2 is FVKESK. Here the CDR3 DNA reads TGTGCCAGCAGCCAAGGCAGGGGGATGACAGGGGTCCTCTATAATTCACCCCTCCACTTT. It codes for CASSQGRGMTGVLYNSPLHF.

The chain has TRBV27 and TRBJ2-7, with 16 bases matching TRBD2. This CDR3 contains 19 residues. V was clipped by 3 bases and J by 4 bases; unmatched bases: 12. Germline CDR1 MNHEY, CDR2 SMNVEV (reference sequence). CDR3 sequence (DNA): TGTGCCAGCAGTTTGGGACCCGGGACTAGCGGGAGGGCCGGTTACGAGCAGTACTTC. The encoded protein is CASSLGPGTSGRAGYEQYF.